This T cell receptor beta chain was retrieved from a study of beta chain features in type 1 diabetes. General observations from the study: Unsettled here was the matter of whether HLA type influences TCRB rearrangement. When cDNA is sequenced, cells with high TCR expression could be over-represented.

This clone was detected only a few times. The antigen is undetermined. Every bit of the isolated RNA underwent reverse transcription, so sequencing read expressed TCRB transcripts. Clones were sequenced by immunoSEQ multiplex PCR, and TCRdb holds only the in-frame ones, with some missing. This table holds about 410,000 clones, about 15% found once. The CDR3 is 14 amino acids. Germline assignment: CDR1 SNHLY and CDR2 FYNNEI. Trimming pared 10 bases from V and 2 bases from J, leaving 17 bases between. The chain combines TRBV2 with TRBJ2-5; a possible D gene is TRBD1 (5 bases). The sample comprised naive CD4+ T cells from blood. This TCR came from a man aged 25-45 years in good health. The CDR3 coding sequence is TGTGCCAACCGCCCAGGGCCGGTACAAGAGACCCAGTACTTC. Protein product: CANRPGPVQETQYF.